This T cell receptor beta chain originates from a study of T cell changes during pregnancy in multiple sclerosis. The assay was immunoSEQ multiplex PCR, and TCRdb's table has in-frame clones only and misses some. The data show tens of thousands of clones, approximately 92% seen once. This CDR3 contains 13 residues. Germline V lookup: CDR1 SGHAT, CDR2 FQDESV (reference sequence). J was trimmed by 3 bases and V by 6 bases; bases with no gene match: 5. The chain uses TRBV11-1 and TRBJ2-7, with TRBD1 identical over 7 bases. The sequence derives from a female donor in good health, enrolled as a control in a pregnancy study. The sequencing used peripheral blood, collected in the third trimester of pregnancy. DNA for the CDR3: TGTGCCAGCAGACGGGGACAGAGCTACGAGCAGTACTTC. Translation: CASRRGQSYEQYF.